The clone carrying this T cell receptor (beta chain) was observed many times. Antigen specificity is unknown. The lymph nodes were axillary draining lymph nodes from breast cancer patients. The data stem from a study of breast tumors, draining lymph nodes, adjacent tissues. Germline V gene lookup returns CDR1 DFQATT and CDR2 SNEGSKA (reference sequence). Trimming cost V 4 bases and J 4 bases; bases outside gene matches: 2. This CDR3 is 13 amino acids long. A single record per CDR3 protein comes from TCRdb applying MiXCR to the multiplex PCR reads. In the table there are 130,000 or so distinct CDR3 sequences, approximately 22% of which are singletons. Study conclusions and caveats: Luminal-like breast cancer showed significantly greater tumor-nontumor repertoire similarity than basal-like breast cancer did. Tumor T cell lymph node origin was a supported hypothesis, not proven. Tumors had less TCR diversity than lymph nodes, more than nontumor tissue. Findings are consistent with lymph node origin and intratumoral expansion of most tumor T cells.

The clonotype was recovered from a female donor with breast cancer. Some clones in this sample may be carry-over from other donors' samples. The genes are TRBV20-1 and TRBJ2-1; the match to TRBD2 covers 9 bases. The sample taken for sequencing was axillary lymph node tissue. As DNA, the CDR3 is TGCAGTGCTATACTAGCGGGTTACAATGAGCAGTTCTTC. Translating it yields CSAILAGYNEQFF.